This T cell receptor beta chain originates from a study of T cell repertoires in cytomegalovirus infection. TCRdb fed the reads into MiXCR, producing one record per CDR3 protein. This sample has about half a million distinct CDR3 sequences, with about 33% found just once. Study-level points and caveats: Predominance within the ex vivo response was attributable to HLA-C-restricted CMV-specific TCR beta clonotypes.

On this clonotype: Its antigen is unidentified.

The CDR3 has 17 amino acids. V dropped 5 bases and J dropped 1; count of bases not matched to a gene: 8. The sample in question was cultured PBMCs, obtained from culture after CMV antigen stimulation. V usage is TRBV12-3 or TRBV12-4 and J usage is TRBJ2-6, with TRBD1 identical over 7 bases. This clonotype was obtained from a human donor in good health (CMV status not recorded). Some clones in this sample may be carry-over from other donors' samples. In DNA, the CDR3 is TGTGCCAGCAGTCCCCCTGGACAGGCGTCTGGGGCCAACGTCCTGACTTTC. It encodes CASSPPGQASGANVLTF.